These 32 T cell receptor beta chains came from one sample sequenced in a study of OX40 agonist ivuxolimab in advanced cancers. Sequencing used immunoSEQ multiplex PCR; TCRdb keeps in-frame clones, though not all of them. The repertoire has more than 35,000 clones, roughly 80% of them found once; the top ten carry less than 20%. Here the sequenced sample was CD4+ or CD8+ T cells sorted from blood, taken in a trial of the OX40 agonist ivuxolimab. Source of these receptors: an adult with an advanced solid tumor such as melanoma, head and neck, liver or kidney cancer.

The chain combines TRBV7-9 with TRBJ2-1; 9 bases line up with TRBD1. V gave up 1 base and J gave up 1 base; unmatched junction bases: 2. CDR1 is SEHNR, CDR2 FQNEAQ, per germline (reference sequence). The CDR3 is 16 amino acids. The CDR3 region is CASSLGGQGSYNEQFF. As DNA, the CDR3 is TGTGCCAGCAGCTTAGGGGGACAGGGTTCCTACAATGAGCAGTTCTTC.

V gene TRBV7-9 combines with J gene TRBJ2-2, with 9 bases identical to TRBD2. V lost 5 bases and J lost 7; bases outside the gene matches: 8. The CDR3 extends over 15 amino acids. Germline CDR1 is SEHNR and CDR2 is FQNEAQ (reference sequence). CDR3 sequence: CASSVSGSRVGELFF. The CDR3 DNA reads TGTGCCAGCAGCGTTAGCGGGAGTCGGGTCGGGGAGCTGTTTTTT.

The chain combines TRBV7-3 with TRBJ2-6, with D possibly being TRBD1 (6 bases). CDR3 length: 18 residues. V was shortened by 1 base and J by 0 bases, with 13 bases between the two germline ends. Germline V gene sequence: CDR1 SGHTA, CDR2 FQGTGA. Here the CDR3 reads CASSLKGQGNSGANVLTF. The CDR3, as DNA: TGTGCCAGCAGCTTAAAAGGGCAGGGGAACTCTGGGGCCAACGTCCTGACTTTC.

V and J are TRBV19 and TRBJ2-7; D tentatively reads TRBD1 or TRBD2 (5 bases each). Deletions cut 5 bases from V and 0 bases from J, with 8 bases between. This CDR3 has 13 residues. In germline, CDR1 is LNHDA, CDR2 SQIVND (reference sequence). The CDR3 protein is CASSPGGSYEQYF. The DNA for the CDR3 is TGTGCCAGTAGTCCTGGGGGCTCCTACGAGCAGTACTTC.

The chain employs TRBV13 and TRBJ2-7; a weak D match, TRBD2 (6 bases). The CDR3 is made up of 15 amino acids. V was trimmed by 4 bases and J by 4 bases, leaving 17 bases between them. In germline, CDR1 is PRHDT, CDR2 FYEKMQ (reference sequence). In nucleotides, the CDR3 is TGTGCCAGCAGCTCGGCGGAGGAGGGCCATTACGAGCAGTACTTC. It encodes CASSSAEEGHYEQYF.

The genes are TRBV22-1 and TRBJ2-6. TRBV22-1 is a pseudogene locus. There are 17 residues in the CDR3. The CDR3 protein is CPGRSHREQSRANVLTF. CDR3 sequence (DNA): TGTCCTGGGAGGAGCCACCGCGAACAAAGTCGGGCCAACGTCCTGACTTTC.

The J gene is TRBJ2-2, the V gene TRBV5-5, with D possibly being TRBD2 (6 bases). CDR1 SGHKS and CDR2 YYEKEE come from the germline V gene (reference sequence). The CDR3 has 16 amino acids. V was trimmed by 1 base and J by 3 bases, leaving 13 bases between them. This CDR3 reads CASSLPGGLDTGELFF. The CDR3 nucleotides are TGTGCCAGCAGCTTGCCCGGAGGGTTGGACACCGGGGAGCTGTTTTTT.

This chain uses TRBV27 with TRBJ2-5; the D call may be TRBD1 or TRBD2 (5 bases each). This CDR3 is 16 amino acids long. V lost 5 bases to trimming and J lost 4 bases, with 20 bases between them. From germline, CDR1 is MNHEY and CDR2 SMNVEV (reference sequence). CDR3 sequence reads: CASSPHWLRGGETQYF. The CDR3 DNA follows: TGTGCCAGCAGTCCCCATTGGCTCCGGGGCGGAGAGACCCAGTACTTC.

This clone was seen a single time. The rearrangement uses TRBV27 and TRBJ2-7; unclear D gene. This CDR3 has 13 residues. The germline V and J ends were trimmed by 4 bases and 4 bases, with 11 bases remaining between them. The germline CDR1 and CDR2 sequences are MNHEY and SMNVEV (reference sequence). The CDR3 coding sequence is TGTGCCAGCAGTTCCCCAGACGGGTACGAGCAGTACTTC. It translates to CASSSPDGYEQYF.

The J gene is TRBJ1-1, the V gene TRBV4-1; TRBD1 is a possible D gene (6 bases). V was shortened by 2 bases and J by 1 base, with 17 bases between the two germline ends. The CDR3 loop spans 17 amino acids. Germline CDR1 is MGHRA and CDR2 is YSYEKL. The CDR3 sequence is CASSQHPTRGENTEAFF. The CDR3 DNA follows: TGCGCCAGCAGCCAACACCCTACCAGGGGAGAGAACACTGAAGCTTTCTTT.

This clone appeared a single time. The chain recombines TRBV7-9 with TRBJ1-2, with a possible D match to TRBD1 (5 bases). Germline V gene data show CDR1 as SEHNR and CDR2 as FQNEAQ (reference sequence). The CDR3 has 13 residues. The germline V and J ends were trimmed by 8 bases and 6 bases, with 16 bases remaining between them. Written as DNA, the CDR3 is TGTGCCAGCGGGGGAGGGCGACGGGATGGCTACACCTTC. Translation gives CASGGGRRDGYTF.

This chain joins TRBV7-8 and TRBJ2-7; possibly TRBD1 or TRBD2 for D (5 bases each). CDR1 and CDR2 from the germline V gene are SGHVS and FQNEAQ. This CDR3 contains 13 residues. V lost 2 bases and J lost 5, with 10 bases in between. The CDR3 DNA sequence: TGTGCCAGCAGCTTATTCCGGGGCAACGAGCAGTACTTC. It codes for CASSLFRGNEQYF.

The chain has TRBV4-3 and TRBJ2-7, with D perhaps TRBD1 (6 bases). This CDR3 is 13 amino acids long. The V end lost 1 base, the J end lost 3 bases, and 7 bases lay between the germline ends. Germline lookup yields CDR1 LGHNA and CDR2 YSLEER. The CDR3 reads CASSQAQGYEQYF. The CDR3 nucleotides are TGCGCCAGCAGCCAAGCACAGGGCTACGAGCAGTACTTC.

This sequence joins TRBV4-2 and TRBJ2-1; D might be TRBD2 (7 bases). Germline CDR1 is LGHNA and CDR2 is YNFKEQ. The ends were cut back, 2 bases at V and 6 bases at J, with 17 bases in the middle. The length of the CDR3 is 16 residues. CDR3 bases: TGTGCCAGCAGCCAACTGGGACTAATAGGGGGCAATGAGCAGTTCTTC. Amino acid sequence: CASSQLGLIGGNEQFF.

The V call is TRBV11-1, the J call TRBJ2-7; 8 bases align to TRBD1. CDR3 length: 14 residues. Losses at the gene ends were 3 bases for V and 2 bases for J; bases not matched to a gene: 3. The germline gives CDR1 SGHAT, CDR2 FQDESV (reference sequence). CDR3 sequence: CASSLAGGPYEQYF. The CDR3 coding sequence is TGTGCCAGCAGCTTGGCAGGGGGCCCCTACGAGCAGTACTTC.

The chain links TRBV14 to TRBJ2-1; D unclear. The germline gives CDR1 SGHDN, CDR2 FVKESK. This CDR3 comprises 10 residues. Trimming took 10 bases from V and 5 from J, leaving 6 bases between them. CDR3 DNA sequence: TGTGCCACCGCGAACAATGAGCAGTTCTTC. Translating it yields CATANNEQFF. The whole variable domain, filled in from reference TRBV14 and TRBJ2-1, reads EAGVTQFPSHSVIEKGQTVTLRCDPISGHDNLYWYRRVMGKEIKFLLHFVKESKQDESGMPNNRFLAERTGGTYSTLKVQPAELEDSGVYFCATANNEQFFGPGTRLTVL.

V and J are TRBV7-3 and TRBJ2-2; 9 bases match TRBD1. Germline-derived CDR1 and CDR2 are SGHTA and FQGTGA. This CDR3 spans 15 amino acids. Trimming removed 4 bases from V and 7 bases from J; junction bases left unmatched: 7. The CDR3 sequence is CASSYITGGFGELFF. The CDR3 region has the DNA TGTGCCAGCAGCTATATTACAGGGGGCTTCGGGGAGCTGTTTTTT. The entire variable domain, with the rest obtained from reference TRBV7-3 and TRBJ2-2, is as follows: GAGVSQTPSNKVTEKGKYVELRCDPISGHTALYWYRQSLGQGPEFLIYFQGTGAADDSGLPNDRFFAVRPEGSVSTLKIQRTERGDSAVYLCASSYITGGFGELFFGEGSRLTVL.

The chain is built from TRBV4-2 and TRBJ2-7, with D maybe TRBD2 (5 bases). CDR3 length: 13 amino acids. V was trimmed by 1 base and J by 4 bases, leaving 8 bases between them. Germline CDR1 and CDR2: LGHNA and YNFKEQ. The DNA for the CDR3 is TGTGCCAGCAGCCAAGGGACTGTGTACGAGCAGTACTTC. Protein sequence: CASSQGTVYEQYF.

The rearrangement links TRBV5-6 to TRBJ2-7, with TRBD1 as a possible D gene (5 bases). CDR3 length: 13 amino acids. Germline-derived CDR1 and CDR2 are SGHDT and YYEEEE. V was pared by 4 bases and J by 2 bases, with 10 bases between. The CDR3 protein is CASSEDRPYEQYF. The CDR3 nucleotides are TGTGCCAGCAGCGAAGACAGACCCTACGAGCAGTACTTC.

This clone was detected only once. The rearrangement uses TRBV7-8 and TRBJ2-5, with D unresolved. Germline lookup yields CDR1 SGHVS and CDR2 FQNEAQ. V shed 5 bases and J shed 4 bases, with 17 bases lying between them. The CDR3 runs 15 residues. In DNA, the CDR3 is TGTGCCAGCAGCCCCACTTTAGGGCCGGGAGAGACCCAGTACTTC. Translating gives CASSPTLGPGETQYF. Full variable domain (remainder filled in from reference TRBV7-8 and TRBJ2-5): GAGVSQSPRYKVAKRGQDVALRCDPISGHVSLFWYQQALGQGPEFLTYFQNEAQLDKSGLPSDRFFAERPEGSVSTLKIQRTQQEDSAVYLCASSPTLGPGETQYFGPGTRLLVL.

V gene TRBV28 combines with J gene TRBJ2-7; no clear D. Germline assignment: CDR1 MDHEN and CDR2 SYDVKM. The CDR3 is 14 residues long. The V and J ends lost 1 base and 4 bases respectively, with 11 bases between them. The CDR3 loop is CASSLLWSVYEQYF. CDR3 nucleotides: TGTGCCAGCAGTTTATTATGGAGTGTATACGAGCAGTACTTC.

This clone was detected only once. This chain uses TRBV9 with TRBJ2-2; TRBD1 or TRBD2 may be the D gene (6 bases each). V lost 0 bases, J lost 5 bases, and 8 bases lay in between. Per the germline V gene, CDR1 is SGDLS and CDR2 is YYNGEE. CDR3 length equals 14 residues. The CDR3 DNA is TGTGCCAGCAGCGTAGGAGGGGGGACCGGGGAGCTGTTTTTT. Protein: CASSVGGGTGELFF. The full variable domain, completed using reference TRBV9 and TRBJ2-2, is DSGVTQTPKHLITATGQRVTLRCSPRSGDLSVYWYQQSLDQGLQFLIQYYNGEERAKGNILERFSAQQFPDLHSELNLSSLELGDSALYFCASSVGGGTGELFFGEGSRLTVL.

This chain joins TRBV11-3 and TRBJ2-1, with 9 bases identical to TRBD2. This CDR3 has 15 amino acids. V gave up 5 bases and J gave up 8 bases; unmatched junction bases: 10. CDR1 SGHNT and CDR2 YENEEA come from the germline V gene. As DNA, the CDR3 is TGTGCCAGCAGCCTACCGGGACTAGCATTTGATGAGCAGTTCTTC. Amino acid sequence: CASSLPGLAFDEQFF.

The chain carries TRBV11-2 and TRBJ2-3, with no clear D. V was pared by 5 bases and J by 7 bases, with 10 bases between. Looked up from germline, CDR1 is SGHAT and CDR2 is FQNNGV. The CDR3 runs 12 residues. The CDR3 coding sequence is TGTGCCAGCAGCCCCCCTCGGAATACGCAGTATTTT. This gives the protein CASSPPRNTQYF. The entire variable domain, with the rest obtained from reference TRBV11-2 and TRBJ2-3, is as follows: EAGVAQSPRYKIIEKRQSVAFWCNPISGHATLYWYQQILGQGPKLLIQFQNNGVVDDSQLPKDRFSAERLKGVDSTLKIQPAKLEDSAVYLCASSPPRNTQYFGPGTRLTVL.

This rearrangement joins TRBV15 to TRBJ2-3, with 16 bases that match TRBD2. The V gene's germline CDR1 is LNHNV and CDR2 YYDKDF (reference sequence). The CDR3 consists of 18 residues. The V segment lost 5 bases and the J segment 3 bases; nucleotides outside the gene matches: 8. The CDR3 is CATSGTSGRAGRTDTQYF. CDR3 sequence (DNA): TGTGCCACCAGCGGGACTAGCGGGAGGGCCGGGCGAACAGATACGCAGTATTTT.

The chain has TRBV7-9 and TRBJ2-7; tentative D call: TRBD1 (6 bases). Trimming left V 4 bases short and J 0 bases short, with 7 bases between. Germline V gene sequence: CDR1 SEHNR, CDR2 FQNEAQ (reference sequence). CDR3 length: 13 residues. CDR3 sequence (DNA): TGTGCCAGCAGCTCGACAGGCTCCTACGAGCAGTACTTC. Amino acid sequence: CASSSTGSYEQYF.

This sequence joins TRBV4-1 and TRBJ2-7; D is unresolved. The V end was cut by 1 base, the J end by 4 bases, with 8 bases between. The CDR3 totals 13 residues. Germline CDR1 MGHRA, CDR2 YSYEKL. For the CDR3, the DNA is TGCGCCAGCAGCCAAGTTCCTGCTTACGAGCAGTACTTC. This encodes CASSQVPAYEQYF.

By proportion, this clone is medium-sized. The same CDR3 arises from other DNA sequences in this sample as well. The chain recombines TRBV27 with TRBJ2-7, with 9 bases that match TRBD2. CDR1 MNHEY and CDR2 SMNVEV come from the germline V gene (reference sequence). Unmatched junction bases numbered 13, after V lost 6 bases and J lost 4 bases. This CDR3 contains 16 residues. In nucleotides, the CDR3 is TGTGCCAGCAGGAACTCCTGGACTAGCGTTGGGTACGAGCAGTACTTC. Protein sequence: CASRNSWTSVGYEQYF.

The table lists this clone with a count of one. The chain links TRBV5-1 to TRBJ2-2; no clear D gene. Trimming removed 0 bases at V and 3 bases at J, with 3 bases between. The CDR3 is made up of 13 amino acids. Looked up from germline, CDR1 is SGHRS and CDR2 is YFSETQ. CDR3 residues: CASSLGYTGELFF. CDR3 bases: TGCGCCAGCAGCTTGGGTTACACCGGGGAGCTGTTTTTT.

This clone was seen once. The V call is TRBV27, the J call TRBJ2-7, with no clear D. Between the trimmed V and J ends, which lost 5 bases and 3 bases, there was a span of 11 bases. The germline gives CDR1 MNHEY, CDR2 SMNVEV (reference sequence). The CDR3 has 13 amino acids. CDR3 in amino acids: CASSPGPGYEQYF. In DNA form, the CDR3 reads TGTGCCAGCAGTCCCGGACCGGGCTACGAGCAGTACTTC.

The chain carries TRBV15 and TRBJ2-1, with D tentatively TRBD2 (7 bases). V gave up 6 bases and J gave up 7 bases, with 19 bases separating them. The CDR3 consists of 15 residues. From germline, CDR1 is LNHNV and CDR2 YYDKDF (reference sequence). CDR3 region: CATSFRAEGGNEQFF. As DNA, the CDR3 is TGTGCCACCAGTTTCCGGGCCGAGGGGGGGAATGAGCAGTTCTTC. Variable domain in full (rest from reference TRBV15 and TRBJ2-1): DAMVIQNPRYQVTQFGKPVTLSCSQTLNHNVMYWYQQKSSQAPKLLFHYYDKDFNNEADTPDNFQSRRPNTSFCFLDIRSPGLGDTAMYLCATSFRAEGGNEQFFGPGTRLTVL.

This clone is medium-sized within its sample. CDR3 DNA sequence: TGTGCCAGCAGTTACCTGGGGCTAGGAGAGACCCAGTACTTC. Translated, it gives CASSYLGLGETQYF. This chain uses TRBV6-6 with TRBJ2-5; possibly TRBD1 for D (5 bases). Trimming removed 2 bases from V and 4 bases from J, with 11 bases in between. CDR1 and CDR2 (germline): MNHNY, SVGAGI (reference sequence). The CDR3 has 14 residues.